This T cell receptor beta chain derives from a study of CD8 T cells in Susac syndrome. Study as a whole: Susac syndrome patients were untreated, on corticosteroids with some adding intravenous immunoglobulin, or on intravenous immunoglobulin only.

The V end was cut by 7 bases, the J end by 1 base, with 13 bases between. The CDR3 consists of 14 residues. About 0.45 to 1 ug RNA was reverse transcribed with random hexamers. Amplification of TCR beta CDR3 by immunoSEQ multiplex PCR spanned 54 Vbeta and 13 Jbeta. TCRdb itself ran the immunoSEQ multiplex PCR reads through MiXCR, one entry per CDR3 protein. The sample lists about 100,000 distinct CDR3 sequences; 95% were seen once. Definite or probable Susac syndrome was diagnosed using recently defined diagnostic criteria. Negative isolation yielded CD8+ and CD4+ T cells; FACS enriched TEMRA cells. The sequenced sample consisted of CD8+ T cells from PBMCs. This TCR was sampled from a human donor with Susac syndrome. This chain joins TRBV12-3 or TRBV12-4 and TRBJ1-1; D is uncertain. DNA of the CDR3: TGTGCCAGCACCTACGGCGGCGGGAACACTGAAGCTTTCTTT. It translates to CASTYGGGNTEAFF.